The 22 T cell receptor beta chains below were found in one sample sequenced in a study of blood T cell repertoires in COVID-19. Libraries were prepared by immunoSEQ multiplex PCR; TCRdb keeps only in-frame clonotypes and omits some of them. The table lists roughly 170,000 clones, 80% to 90% of them singletons. Input material: PBMCs or T cells enriched from blood (not recorded which). These receptors were obtained from a woman aged 45-65 years in a cohort exposed to, infected with or recovered from COVID-19 (not recorded which).

This clone appeared a few times. CDR3: CASSFIAGGSGEQYF. The CDR3 DNA follows: TGTGCCAGCAGTTTTATAGCGGGAGGGTCGGGCGAGCAGTACTTC. The gene calls are TRBV13 and TRBJ2-7; 11 positions agree with TRBD2. The V gene end was trimmed by 6 bases and the J gene end by 6 bases; junction bases not matched to a gene: 10. The CDR3 length is 15 residues. The germline gives CDR1 PRHDT, CDR2 FYEKMQ (reference sequence).

This rearrangement joins TRBV28 to TRBJ2-5; TRBD1 might be the D (5 bases). The germline V and J ends were trimmed by 5 bases and 2 bases, with 18 bases remaining between them. Germline V gene data show CDR1 as MDHEN and CDR2 as SYDVKM. CDR3 length equals 16 residues. CDR3 DNA sequence: TGTGCCAGCAGTACCCACGGAAGCAGGGCGCAAGAGACCCAGTACTTC. Protein: CASSTHGSRAQETQYF. The whole variable domain, filled in from reference TRBV28 and TRBJ2-5, reads DVKVTQSSRYLVKRTGEKVFLECVQDMDHENMFWYRQDPGLGLRLIYFSYDVKMKEKGDIPEGYSVSREKKERFSLILESASTNQTSMYLCASSTHGSRAQETQYFGPGTRLLVL.

The rearrangement uses TRBV10-3 and TRBJ1-2; TRBD1 aligns across 7 bases. CDR3 length equals 16 residues. Germline V CDR1 and CDR2: ENHRY, SYGVKD. V trimming: 4 bases; J trimming: 5 bases; junction bases outside the gene matches: 13. CDR3 sequence: CAISGNARGLDYGYTF. DNA for the CDR3: TGTGCCATCAGTGGTAATGCGAGGGGGCTTGATTATGGCTACACCTTC.

This clone was detected only once. The chain carries TRBV6-2 or TRBV6-3 and TRBJ2-3; 10 bases map to TRBD2. CDR3 size: 18 residues. With V trimmed by 5 bases and J by 2 bases, 13 bases remained unmatched. Germline-derived CDR1 and CDR2 are MNHEY and SVGEGT. CDR3 region: CASSPPSMLAGATDTQYF. The CDR3 nucleotides read TGTGCCAGCAGTCCCCCGTCGATGCTAGCGGGGGCCACAGATACGCAGTATTTT.

Details on this clone: Other DNA sequences in this specimen translate into the identical CDR3. The DNA for the CDR3 is TGTGCCAGTAGTATCGGGAGCTCCTACAATGAGCAGTTCTTC. Translating gives CASSIGSSYNEQFF. V usage is TRBV19 and J usage is TRBJ2-1, with a weak D call TRBD2 (6 bases). CDR1 is LNHDA and CDR2 is SQIVND in the germline V gene (reference sequence). This CDR3 has 14 residues. The V gene lost 3 bases and the J gene lost 0 bases, with 6 bases spanning the gap.

In regard to this clone: The junction differs from germline at one of its ends, possibly a read error. The chain has TRBV29-1 and TRBJ1-2; 7 bases align to TRBD1. This CDR3 comprises 14 residues. The germline CDR1 and CDR2 sequences are SQVTM and ANQGSEA. The CDR3: CSVEEAQGFYGYTF. CDR3 bases: TGCAGCGTAGAAGAAGCACAGGGGTTTTATGGCTACACCTTC.

The gene calls are TRBV6-4 and TRBJ2-1; 8 bases agree with TRBD1. From germline, CDR1 is MRHNA and CDR2 SNTAGT. The V segment lost 3 bases and the J segment 4 bases; nucleotides outside the gene matches: 8. CDR3 length: 16 amino acids. In DNA form, the CDR3 reads TGTGCCAGCAGTGAATTCGTACAGGGGGATTACAATGAGCAGTTCTTC. Its translation is CASSEFVQGDYNEQFF.

This sequence joins TRBV6-2 or TRBV6-3 and TRBJ1-1; 12 bases are shared with TRBD1. The V segment lost 5 bases and the J segment 4 bases; nucleotides outside the gene matches: 11. Germline loops: CDR1 MNHEY, CDR2 SVGEGT. The CDR3 has 17 amino acids. Here the CDR3 reads CASSDPGTGGQGTEAFF. Written as DNA, the CDR3 is TGTGCCAGCAGTGATCCCGGGACAGGGGGCCAGGGCACTGAAGCTTTCTTT.

This chain uses TRBV5-1 with TRBJ1-1; D gene uncertain. V shed 1 base and J shed 0 bases, with 7 bases lying between them. The germline V gene has CDR1 SGHRS and CDR2 YFSETQ. This CDR3 comprises 14 residues. In DNA, the CDR3 is TGCGCCAGCAGCTTGATTCCATTGAACACTGAAGCTTTCTTT. The encoded protein is CASSLIPLNTEAFF. The complete variable domain, with remaining parts taken from reference TRBV5-1 and TRBJ1-1, reads KAGVTQTPRYLIKTRGQQVTLSCSPISGHRSVSWYQQTPGQGLQFLFEYFSETQRNKGNFPGRFSGRQFSNSRSEMNVSTLELGDSALYLCASSLIPLNTEAFFGQGTRLTVV.

This clone was observed a handful of times. The chain carries TRBV19 and TRBJ2-1; 11 bases line up with TRBD2. The CDR3 extends over 15 amino acids. The germline CDR1 and CDR2 sequences are LNHDA and SQIVND (reference sequence). The trim removed 6 bases at V and 4 bases at J, leaving 5 bases unmatched. The CDR3 is CASSLTSGDYNEQFF. The CDR3 nucleotides are TGTGCCAGTAGCTTGACTAGCGGGGATTACAATGAGCAGTTCTTC. Based on the CDR3 plus reference TRBV19 and TRBJ2-1, the full variable domain is DGGITQSPKYLFRKEGQNVTLSCEQNLNHDAMYWYRQDPGQGLRLIYYSQIVNDFQKGDIAEGYSVSREKKESFPLTVTSAQKNPTAFYLCASSLTSGDYNEQFFGPGTRLTVL.

The rearrangement joins TRBV7-3 to TRBJ2-1, with 13 nucleotides matching TRBD2. The CDR3 is 16 residues long. Germline lookup yields CDR1 SGHTA and CDR2 FQGTGA. V shed 5 bases and J 7 bases; nucleotides not matched to a gene: 8. This chain's CDR3 is CASSLTSGGAGNEQFF. The CDR3 DNA follows: TGTGCCAGCAGCCTCACTAGCGGGGGGGCCGGTAATGAGCAGTTCTTC. The entire variable domain, with the rest obtained from reference TRBV7-3 and TRBJ2-1, is as follows: GAGVSQTPSNKVTEKGKYVELRCDPISGHTALYWYRQSLGQGPEFLIYFQGTGAADDSGLPNDRFFAVRPEGSVSTLKIQRTERGDSAVYLCASSLTSGGAGNEQFFGPGTRLTVL.

This clone was counted once. V gene TRBV7-9 combines with J gene TRBJ2-2, with a possible D match to TRBD2 (7 bases). The germline gives CDR1 SEHNR, CDR2 FQNEAQ (reference sequence). The CDR3 contains 16 residues. V was clipped by 5 bases and J by 6 bases, with 19 bases between them. Here the CDR3 DNA reads TGTGCCAGCAGCGAAATCTGGGGCGGGGGCCCCGGGGAGCTGTTTTTT. Translated, it gives CASSEIWGGGPGELFF.

The V call is TRBV27, the J call TRBJ2-5; 9 bases line up with TRBD1. V dropped 4 bases and J dropped 2; count of bases not matched to a gene: 8. Looked up from germline, CDR1 is MNHEY and CDR2 is SMNVEV (reference sequence). The CDR3 contains 16 residues. The CDR3 sequence: CASSSPSTGGQETQYF. CDR3 bases: TGTGCCAGCAGTTCACCGTCGACAGGGGGGCAAGAGACCCAGTACTTC.

The V and J genes are TRBV7-2 and TRBJ1-3; D is perhaps TRBD1 (6 bases). This CDR3 has 18 amino acids. The ends were cut back, 4 bases at V and 1 base at J, with 20 bases in the middle. Germline V gene lookup returns CDR1 SGHTA and CDR2 FQGNSA. The CDR3 is CASSSEGVGGWSGNTIYF. CDR3 nucleotides: TGTGCCAGCAGCTCAGAGGGGGTCGGCGGTTGGTCTGGAAACACCATATATTTT. Combining the CDR3 with reference TRBV7-2 and TRBJ1-3 gives the whole variable domain GAGVSQSPSNKVTEKGKDVELRCDPISGHTALYWYRQSLGQGLEFLIYFQGNSAPDKSGLPSDRFSAERTGGSVSTLTIQRTQQEDSAVYLCASSSEGVGGWSGNTIYFGEGSWLTVV.

J is TRBJ2-1 and V is TRBV28, with TRBD1 matching 8 bases. Germline lookup yields CDR1 MDHEN and CDR2 SYDVKM. The V segment lost 4 bases and the J segment 8 bases; nucleotides outside the gene matches: 19. The length of the CDR3 is 18 residues. Here the CDR3 reads CASSSPMTGAPSDDEQFF. CDR3 nucleotide sequence: TGTGCCAGCAGTTCCCCCATGACAGGGGCCCCCAGCGACGATGAGCAGTTCTTC.

CDR3: CASSIPGQGAGNEQFF. The CDR3 nucleotides are TGTGCCAGTAGTATACCCGGACAGGGGGCGGGTAATGAGCAGTTCTTC. The V gene is TRBV19, the J gene TRBJ2-1; 11 bases are shared with TRBD1. This CDR3 comprises 16 residues. The germline V gene has CDR1 LNHDA and CDR2 SQIVND (reference sequence). The junction had 7 bases not matched to a gene; V was cut back by 2 bases and J by 7 bases.

The chain joins TRBV3-1 (or the pseudogene TRBV3-2) to TRBJ2-2; the match to TRBD1 covers 10 bases. Germline lookup yields CDR1 LGHDT and CDR2 YNNKEL (reference sequence). The CDR3 is 15 amino acids. V dropped 4 bases and J dropped 7; count of bases not matched to a gene: 6. The CDR3 loop is CASSRRQGAVGELFF. CDR3 nucleotide sequence: TGTGCCAGCAGCCGGAGACAGGGGGCGGTCGGGGAGCTGTTTTTT.

V is TRBV19 and J is TRBJ1-5, with a possible D match to TRBD1 (5 bases). The CDR3 loop spans 16 amino acids. Germline values: CDR1 LNHDA, CDR2 SQIVND (reference sequence). V gave up 2 bases and J gave up 0 bases, with 11 bases separating them. CDR3 in DNA: TGTGCCAGTAGTATACCTACAGGATATAGCAATCAGCCCCAGCATTTT. Amino acid sequence: CASSIPTGYSNQPQHF. The full variable domain, rest sourced from reference TRBV19 and TRBJ1-5, is DGGITQSPKYLFRKEGQNVTLSCEQNLNHDAMYWYRQDPGQGLRLIYYSQIVNDFQKGDIAEGYSVSREKKESFPLTVTSAQKNPTAFYLCASSIPTGYSNQPQHFGDGTRLSIL.

This sequence joins TRBV5-1 and TRBJ1-2; 7 nucleotides line up with TRBD1. V gave up 7 bases and J gave up 2 bases; unmatched junction bases: 8. Looked up from germline, CDR1 is SGHRS and CDR2 is YFSETQ. The CDR3 has 14 amino acids. CDR3 in DNA: TGCGCCAGCTTCCGGGACAGACCCAACTATGGCTACACCTTC. It translates to CASFRDRPNYGYTF.

The gene calls are TRBV7-6 and TRBJ2-7; 13 positions agree with TRBD2. V dropped 4 bases and J dropped 1; count of bases not matched to a gene: 7. The CDR3 runs to 17 residues. CDR1 is SGHVS and CDR2 is FNYEAQ in the germline V gene. CDR3 bases: TGTGCCAGCAGCTCCTTCCGACTAGCGGGGGGATCCTACGAGCAGTACTTC. It specifies CASSSFRLAGGSYEQYF.

The rearrangement joins TRBV4-3 to TRBJ2-1, with 9 bases fitting TRBD2. CDR1 LGHNA and CDR2 YSLEER come from the germline V gene. CDR3 length: 14 residues. With V trimmed by 3 bases and J by 8 bases, 5 bases remained unmatched. CDR3 residues: CASSQMRTSDEQFF. CDR3 coding DNA: TGCGCCAGCAGCCAGATGCGGACTAGCGATGAGCAGTTCTTC.

This clone was detected many times. It is likely a read error, because the conserved phenylalanine at the end of the CDR3 is missing. The limits of the CDR3 on the DNA are not certain, so only TCRdb's listed CDR3 is given. This chain uses TRBV29-1 with TRBJ2-3; TRBD1 reflects the table's D call only, with no check against the DNA. Germline values: CDR1 SQVTM, CDR2 ANQGSEA. The CDR3 comprises 11 residues, both ends counted. Here the CDR3 reads CSVEDRWALYI.